The next 30 T cell receptor beta chains were all read from a single sample in a study of blood T cells in healthy people across ages. For the second PCR, which ran for about 7 to 11 cycles, a sample-barcoded 5' primer and a J-beta primer mix were used. TCRdb re-analysed the 5' RACE reads in MiXCR, keeping a single row per CDR3 protein. The table includes 600,000 to 850,000 distinct CDR3 sequences, 40% to 45% detected once. Sequenced: blood. Receptors were obtained from a woman aged 55 to 70 in good health.

The V call is TRBV4-1, the J call TRBJ1-1; D possibly corresponds to TRBD1 (5 bases). The germline V and J ends were trimmed by 3 bases and 3 bases, with 17 bases remaining between them. The CDR3 has 16 residues. In germline, CDR1 is MGHRA, CDR2 YSYEKL. CDR3 nucleotide sequence: TGCGCCAGCAGCCATCGAATGAGGGGCGGAGACACTGAAGCTTTCTTT. Protein: CASSHRMRGGDTEAFF.

This sequence joins TRBV3-1 and TRBJ2-5; 11 bases align to TRBD2. Looked up from germline, CDR1 is LGHDT and CDR2 is YNNKEL (reference sequence). The ends lost 1 base at V and 10 bases at J; junction bases unmatched: 14. The CDR3 runs 17 residues. The CDR3 DNA reads TGTGCCAGCAGCCAAGTTCCTAGCGGGAGGACTCCAAGGGACCAGTACTTC. Translating it yields CASSQVPSGRTPRDQYF.

In regard to this clonotype: Possible read error: a much larger clone is one base away. The chain links TRBV5-6 to TRBJ1-5, with D possibly TRBD1 on 6 matching bases. V lost 2 bases and J lost 6, with 12 bases in between. Per the germline V gene, CDR1 is SGHDT and CDR2 is YYEEEE. The CDR3 covers 14 residues. The CDR3 loop reads CASSFDGGGQPQHF. DNA of the CDR3: TGTGCCAGCAGCTTTGACGGGGGCGGTCAGCCCCAGCATTTT.

This clonotype has only a few counts. The chain links TRBV28 to TRBJ2-4; TRBD1 matches at 7 bases. The closer fit of TRBJ2-7 to the DNA end suggests the J call may be wrong. CDR1 and CDR2 (germline): MDHEN, SYDVKM. The CDR3 extends over 14 amino acids. CDR3 residues: CASSLRQGFYEQYF. Here the CDR3 DNA reads TGTGCCAGCAGTTTAAGACAGGGCTTTTACGAGCAGTACTTC.

This clonotype was counted only a few times. The chain recombines TRBV29-1 with TRBJ1-1; the D is unclear. The CDR3 extends over 15 amino acids. The germline V and J ends were trimmed by 4 bases and 5 bases, with 20 bases remaining between them. Germline V lookup: CDR1 SQVTM, CDR2 ANQGSEA. CDR3 protein: CSVVVSRRSSTEAFF. CDR3 sequence (DNA): TGCAGCGTTGTAGTGTCACGGCGTTCCAGTACTGAAGCTTTCTTT. Looking up the rest from reference TRBV29-1 and TRBJ1-1 gives the full variable domain: SAVISQKPSRDICQRGTSLTIQCQVDSQVTMMFWYRQQPGQSLTLIATANQGSEATYESGFVIDKFPISRPNLTFSTLTVSNMSPEDSSIYLCSVVVSRRSSTEAFFGQGTRLTVV.

This chain connects TRBV9 to TRBJ2-1, with 8 bases that match TRBD2. CDR3 length equals 14 residues. Germline CDR1 is SGDLS and CDR2 is YYNGEE. Trimming removed 3 bases from V and 9 bases from J; junction bases left unmatched: 8. The CDR3 DNA follows: TGTGCCAGCAGCGCGACGGGGGGGCTCACTGAGCAGTTCTTC. This sequence encodes CASSATGGLTEQFF. The whole variable domain, filled in from reference TRBV9 and TRBJ2-1, reads DSGVTQTPKHLITATGQRVTLRCSPRSGDLSVYWYQQSLDQGLQFLIQYYNGEERAKGNILERFSAQQFPDLHSELNLSSLELGDSALYFCASSATGGLTEQFFGPGTRLTVL.

This clonotype appeared a few times. V usage is TRBV7-9 and J usage is TRBJ1-6; D uncertain. Trimming took 4 bases from V and 10 from J, leaving 14 bases between them. CDR1 and CDR2 (germline): SEHNR, FQNEAQ (reference sequence). The length of the CDR3 is 14 residues. The CDR3 protein is CASSSDGGVSPLHF. CDR3 nucleotide sequence: TGTGCCAGCAGCTCGGACGGAGGCGTGTCACCCCTCCACTTT.

V is TRBV10-3 and J is TRBJ1-4; D uncertain. The germline gives CDR1 ENHRY, CDR2 SYGVKD. The CDR3 runs to 15 residues. The V end was cut by 3 bases, the J end by 3 bases, with 11 bases between. DNA of the CDR3: TGTGCCATCAGTGACCCCGTGAGGGCTAATGAAAAACTGTTTTTT. Its protein is CAISDPVRANEKLFF.

The sample holds one count of this clonotype. The junction departs from the called germline gene at one end, perhaps through a read error. The CDR3 nucleotides read TGTGCCAGCGGCCAAGTACAGGGAATTTCGGGCTACACCTTC. Its protein product is CASGQVQGISGYTF. The chain is built from TRBV3-1 and TRBJ1-2; weak D call: TRBD1 (6 bases). Germline V gives CDR1 LGHDT, CDR2 YNNKEL (reference sequence). The CDR3 is 14 amino acids.

This clonotype was recorded a few times. The V call is TRBV6-6, the J call TRBJ1-5, with 8 bases aligning to TRBD1. Germline assignment: CDR1 MNHNY and CDR2 SVGAGI (reference sequence). The CDR3 contains 17 residues. V lost 0 bases, J lost 7 bases, and 11 bases stayed unmatched. The DNA of the CDR3 is TGTGCCAGCAGTTACTCGGGCAGGGGGCGTCATGGGCAGCCCCAGCATTTT. Amino acid sequence: CASSYSGRGRHGQPQHF.

This clonotype was seen many times. The rearrangement joins TRBV28 to TRBJ2-1; 11 bases are a match to TRBD2. The V gene's germline CDR1 is MDHEN and CDR2 SYDVKM. The CDR3 loop spans 15 amino acids. The trim removed 7 bases at V and 9 bases at J, leaving 11 bases unmatched. The CDR3 here is CASTPRLAGGGEQFF. The CDR3 nucleotides read TGTGCCAGCACCCCTAGGCTAGCGGGAGGCGGTGAGCAGTTCTTC.

This rearrangement joins TRBV7-2 to TRBJ2-4; D remains unclear. Looked up from germline, CDR1 is SGHTA and CDR2 is FQGNSA. V shed 3 bases and J shed 4 bases, with 7 bases lying between them. The CDR3 runs to 13 residues. DNA of the CDR3: TGTGCCAGCAGCTTGGATAATAAAAACATTCAGTACTTC. Encoded protein: CASSLDNKNIQYF.

The table lists this clonotype with a few counts. The chain uses TRBV9 and TRBJ2-6; unclear D gene. The V gene lost 4 bases and the J gene lost 0 bases, with 8 bases spanning the gap. Germline V CDR1 and CDR2: SGDLS, YYNGEE. This CDR3 contains 15 residues. This CDR3 reads CASSFQSSGANVLTF. In DNA form, the CDR3 reads TGTGCCAGCAGCTTTCAGAGCTCTGGGGCCAACGTCCTGACTTTC.

The V gene is TRBV7-2, the J gene TRBJ1-2, with 8 positions matching TRBD1. The CDR3 sequence is 16 residues long. Germline lookup yields CDR1 SGHTA and CDR2 FQGNSA. The V segment lost 5 bases and the J segment 6 bases; nucleotides outside the gene matches: 14. The CDR3 loop reads CASSKDRALFTDGYTF. The CDR3 DNA follows: TGTGCCAGCAGCAAGGACAGGGCGCTTTTTACGGATGGCTACACCTTC.

This chain links TRBV29-1 with TRBJ2-3; 7 bases are shared with TRBD1. After removal of 8 bases from V and 0 bases from J, the junction contained 11 bases not matched to a gene. CDR3 length: 15 amino acids. Germline-derived CDR1 and CDR2 are SQVTM and ANQGSEA. The CDR3: CSTLPQGPSTDTQYF. DNA of the CDR3: TGCAGCACCCTTCCACAGGGGCCCAGCACAGATACGCAGTATTTT.

V gene TRBV20-1 combines with J gene TRBJ2-4; 8 bases map to TRBD1. The DNA end favors TRBJ2-7, so the J call may be wrong. The CDR3 runs 15 residues. CDR1 DFQATT and CDR2 SNEGSKA come from the germline V gene (reference sequence). The CDR3 sequence is CSASQRQGYDYEQYF. The CDR3 DNA is TGCAGTGCTAGTCAACGACAGGGGTATGACTACGAGCAGTACTTC.

There are a few counts of this clonotype. This rearrangement joins TRBV28 to TRBJ2-5, with TRBD1 identical over 9 bases. Germline assignment: CDR1 MDHEN and CDR2 SYDVKM. The CDR3 is made up of 15 amino acids. After removal of 4 bases from V and 11 bases from J, the junction contained 14 bases not matched to a gene. The chain's CDR3 is CASSSTGGGYNEQYF. The CDR3 DNA follows: TGTGCCAGCAGTTCCACAGGGGGCGGCTACAATGAGCAGTACTTC.

A remark on this clonotype: Since a much larger clone is just one base distant, this may be a read error. The conserved phenylalanine or tryptophan is not found at the CDR3 terminus, so this likely reflects a read error. J is TRBJ2-7 and V is TRBV4-2; D might be TRBD1 or TRBD2, each matching 5 bases. This CDR3 has 14 amino acids. Germline-derived CDR1 and CDR2 are LGHNA and YNFKEQ. Deletions cut 1 base from V and 1 base from J, with 8 bases between. The CDR3: CASSQVEGSYEQYY. In DNA, the CDR3 is TGTGCCAGCAGCCAAGTTGAGGGGTCCTACGAGCAGTACTAC.

This chain joins TRBV2 and TRBJ2-1, with 8 bases aligning to TRBD2. In germline, CDR1 is SNHLY, CDR2 FYNNEI. The ends lost 6 bases at V and 9 bases at J; junction bases unmatched: 13. This CDR3 spans 15 amino acids. CDR3: CASSAVAGRAVEQFF. The CDR3 DNA is TGTGCCAGCAGCGCTGTGGCCGGGAGGGCCGTTGAGCAGTTCTTC.

V gene TRBV18 combines with J gene TRBJ1-2; no reliable D call. The CDR3 length is 12 residues. The germline CDR1 and CDR2 sequences are KGHSH and LQKENI. Trimming removed 2 bases from V and 11 bases from J, with 12 bases in between. The CDR3 coding sequence is TGTGCCAGCTCACCAAGTGGGGAACGGTACACCTTC. It codes for CASSPSGERYTF.

This clonotype was observed a handful of times. The V call is TRBV6-2 or TRBV6-3, the J call TRBJ2-7; 10 bases line up with TRBD2. J lost 4 bases, V lost 5 bases, and 8 bases had no gene match. The germline V gene encodes CDR1 MNHEY and CDR2 SVGEGT. The CDR3 is made up of 15 amino acids. As DNA, the CDR3 is TGTGCCAGCAGTAGACCGGGACTAGCGAATTACGAGCAGTACTTC. This sequence encodes CASSRPGLANYEQYF.

In DNA form, the CDR3 reads TGTGCCAGCAGCTTGGGTTGGGGGGCGGCTTACAATGAGCAGTTCTTC. Protein sequence: CASSLGWGAAYNEQFF. This chain joins TRBV7-2 and TRBJ2-1, with D perhaps being TRBD1 or TRBD2 (6 bases each). The CDR3 has 16 amino acids. Trimming removed 3 bases from V and 4 bases from J, with 16 bases in between. Germline V gene sequence: CDR1 SGHTA, CDR2 FQGNSA.

The chain carries TRBV7-9 and TRBJ2-1; 10 bases fit TRBD2. The V segment lost 5 bases and the J segment 6 bases; nucleotides outside the gene matches: 7. From germline, CDR1 is SEHNR and CDR2 FQNEAQ (reference sequence). The CDR3 spans 15 residues. The CDR3 DNA follows: TGTGCCAGCAGCACGCTAGCGGGAGTGGGCAATGAGCAGTTCTTC. Amino acid sequence: CASSTLAGVGNEQFF.

This clonotype was counted at least ten times. The genes are TRBV5-1 and TRBJ1-2, with 10 bases aligning to TRBD1. The germline V gene has CDR1 SGHRS and CDR2 YFSETQ. The V and J ends lost 3 bases and 6 bases, in that order; junction bases with no gene match: 14. CDR3 length: 17 residues. The CDR3 DNA follows: TGCGCCAGCAGCTCGGGACTGGACAGGGGGGCTTCCAATGGCTACACCTTC. Its translation: CASSSGLDRGASNGYTF.

This clonotype was found a few times. This CDR3 is CASSQVLGGGSYNEQFF. CDR3 DNA sequence: TGTGCCAGCAGCCAAGTTCTTGGTGGGGGCTCCTACAATGAGCAGTTCTTC. The chain couples TRBV3-1 to TRBJ2-1; D assignment may be TRBD1 or TRBD2 (5 bases each). V lost 1 base and J 0 bases, leaving 13 bases between the germline ends. The germline gives CDR1 LGHDT, CDR2 YNNKEL (reference sequence). The CDR3 has 17 amino acids.

The chain uses TRBV10-3 and TRBJ1-1; D is undetermined. Germline V gene sequence: CDR1 ENHRY, CDR2 SYGVKD. Trimming removed 2 bases at V and 4 bases at J, with 11 bases between. This CDR3 spans 14 amino acids. The CDR3 loop is CAISEGVAPTEAFF. In DNA form, the CDR3 reads TGTGCCATCAGTGAGGGCGTGGCCCCCACTGAAGCTTTCTTT.

With respect to this clonotype: A much larger clone is a single base away; this may be a read error. The chain links TRBV5-6 to TRBJ2-3, with D uncertain. V was shortened by 0 bases and J by 0 bases, with 8 bases between the two germline ends. This CDR3 is 15 amino acids long. In germline, CDR1 is SGHDT, CDR2 YYEEEE. The CDR3 here is CASSLEYGSTDTQYF. In nucleotides, the CDR3 is TGTGCCAGCAGCTTGGAGTACGGTAGCACAGATACGCAGTATTTT.

A word on this clonotype: This may be a read error, as it is one base from a much larger clone. V and J are TRBV6-2 or TRBV6-3 and TRBJ2-2; 7 nucleotides line up with TRBD2. The CDR3 is 17 residues long. Losses at the gene ends were 8 bases for V and 1 base for J; bases not matched to a gene: 13. Germline V lookup: CDR1 MNHEY, CDR2 SVGEGT. The CDR3: CASRTVNGRLNTGELFF. The CDR3 nucleotides read TGTGCCAGCCGGACGGTTAACGGGAGGTTGAACACCGGGGAGCTGTTTTTT.

The rearrangement links TRBV12-3 or TRBV12-4 to TRBJ2-7; TRBD2 agrees at 8 bases. The DNA end lines up better with TRBJ2-5; the J call may be wrong. CDR3 size: 16 residues. CDR3 bases: TGTGCCAGCAGCCTGGGGGCGGGAGGAGGGGAAGAGACCCAGTACTTC. The encoded protein is CASSLGAGGGEETQYF.

For this clonotype: A much more abundant neighbour one base away suggests this may be a read error. The chain links TRBV5-1 to TRBJ2-5; 14 bases agree with TRBD2. The CDR3 has 15 residues. Germline V gene lookup returns CDR1 SGHRS and CDR2 YFSETQ. Losses at the gene ends were 6 bases for V and 11 bases for J; bases not matched to a gene: 12. The CDR3, as DNA: TGCGCCAGCACCCGCGGGACTAGCGGGGGAGATGAGCAGTACTTC. Translation gives CASTRGTSGGDEQYF.